These 14 T cell receptor beta chains were all obtained from the same sample, sequenced in a study of CD8 T cells in ankylosing spondylitis. TCRdb passed the 5' RACE reads through MiXCR, listing each CDR3 protein once. This sample carries about 130,000 distinct CDR3 sequences, about a tenth of them seen once, and the ten largest clones take 2.5% to 3.5%. Source material: blood, either unsorted or a sorted T cell fraction (not recorded which). The receptors come from a male donor with ankylosing spondylitis or in good health (not recorded which).

This clonotype has ten or more counts. The chain joins TRBV12-3 or TRBV12-4 to TRBJ2-1; 8 bases are a match to TRBD2. V lost 6 bases, J lost 4 bases, and 11 bases stayed unmatched. This CDR3 is 16 amino acids long. The CDR3 nucleotides read TGTGCCAGCAGCCTAGATCGACGGGAGGGATACAATGAGCAGTTCTTC. It translates to CASSLDRREGYNEQFF.

This clonotype occurred many times. The gene calls are TRBV20-1 and TRBJ2-7; 13 positions match TRBD2. Germline V gene sequence: CDR1 DFQATT, CDR2 SNEGSKA (reference sequence). The CDR3 runs to 15 residues. The trim removed 8 bases at V and 0 bases at J, leaving 7 bases unmatched. This CDR3 reads CSLGLAGPISYEQYF. The CDR3 DNA reads as TGCAGTCTGGGACTAGCGGGACCTATCTCCTACGAGCAGTACTTC.

This clonotype occurred many times. The chain uses TRBV29-1 and TRBJ1-5; no clear D. Trimming left V 4 bases short and J 4 bases short, with 11 bases between. The CDR3 consists of 13 residues. The germline gives CDR1 SQVTM, CDR2 ANQGSEA. The CDR3: CSVAWAENQPQHF. The CDR3 bases are TGCAGCGTTGCCTGGGCAGAAAATCAGCCCCAGCATTTT.

This clonotype was seen more than once but under ten times. The chain carries TRBV20-1 and TRBJ2-5, with 8 bases that match TRBD1. The V segment lost 6 bases and the J segment 4 bases; nucleotides outside the gene matches: 10. The germline CDR1 and CDR2 sequences are DFQATT and SNEGSKA (reference sequence). This CDR3 region has 14 residues. As DNA, the CDR3 is TGCAGTGCCAATGGACAGGGAGTACTAGAGACCCAGTACTTC. It encodes CSANGQGVLETQYF.

In this sample, this clonotype turned up many times. This chain connects TRBV4-2 to TRBJ1-5; D call uncertain. There are 15 residues in the CDR3. Germline CDR1 LGHNA, CDR2 YNFKEQ. The V gene lost 0 bases and the J gene lost 7 bases, with 13 bases spanning the gap. In DNA, the CDR3 is TGTGCCAGCAGCCAAGAAAAGGGCAGTTGGCAGCCCCAGCATTTT. As protein: CASSQEKGSWQPQHF.

The V call is TRBV7-2, the J call TRBJ1-4, with D possibly being TRBD1 (5 bases). V gave up 4 bases and J gave up 8 bases, with 17 bases separating them. The CDR3 is 15 residues long. Germline values: CDR1 SGHTA, CDR2 FQGNSA. CDR3 sequence: CASSSSGSRGEKLFF. The CDR3 nucleotides read TGTGCCAGCAGCTCTAGCGGTAGCCGGGGGGAAAAACTGTTTTTT.

This clonotype was detected many times. The chain combines TRBV20-1 with TRBJ2-5, with 11 positions matching TRBD2. CDR3 size: 14 residues. The junction had 3 bases not matched to a gene; V was cut back by 2 bases and J by 4 bases. CDR1 and CDR2 (germline): DFQATT, SNEGSKA (reference sequence). The CDR3 nucleotides read TGCAGTGCTAGAACTAGCGGGAGTGTAGAGACCCAGTACTTC. Protein sequence: CSARTSGSVETQYF.

This clonotype was observed many times. The chain uses TRBV20-1 and TRBJ2-7; no reliable D call. Trimming shortened V by 3 bases and J by 2 bases, and 8 bases separated the two germline ends. Germline CDR1 DFQATT, CDR2 SNEGSKA (reference sequence). The CDR3 has 12 residues. The CDR3: CSASPLTYEQYF. In nucleotides, the CDR3 is TGCAGTGCTAGTCCTCTCACCTACGAGCAGTACTTC.

This clonotype was recorded many times. The chain is built from TRBV4-3 and TRBJ2-5; D gene unclear. Trimming took off 0 bases at V and 3 bases at J, with 11 bases between the two ends. CDR1 and CDR2 (germline): LGHNA, YSLEER. CDR3 size: 15 residues. CDR3 coding DNA: TGCGCCAGCAGCCAAGATTCTGAGATGGAAGAGACCCAGTACTTC. Translating it yields CASSQDSEMEETQYF.

In its sample, this clonotype was seen many times. The chain carries TRBV5-1 and TRBJ1-2; D gene uncertain. V lost 1 base to trimming and J lost 7 bases, with 11 bases between them. The CDR3 extends over 13 amino acids. CDR1 is SGHRS and CDR2 is YFSETQ in the germline V gene. The DNA for the CDR3 is TGCGCCAGCAGCTTGTCGGCGGAGGGTGGCTACACCTTC. It specifies CASSLSAEGGYTF.

The chain has TRBV11-2 and TRBJ2-3, with unresolved D. The V end was cut by 5 bases, the J end by 1 base, with 22 bases between. The CDR3 is made up of 18 amino acids. The germline V gene has CDR1 SGHAT and CDR2 FQNNGV. CDR3 bases: TGTGCCAGCAGCCCACAAACGGTCACAGCGTCCCGCACAGATACGCAGTATTTT. It translates to CASSPQTVTASRTDTQYF. The variable domain in full, with the rest retrieved from reference TRBV11-2 and TRBJ2-3, is EAGVAQSPRYKIIEKRQSVAFWCNPISGHATLYWYQQILGQGPKLLIQFQNNGVVDDSQLPKDRFSAERLKGVDSTLKIQPAKLEDSAVYLCASSPQTVTASRTDTQYFGPGTRLTVL.

This clonotype was observed a few times. A read error is possible here, since a much larger clone lies one base away. The chain recombines TRBV20-1 with TRBJ2-4; a possible D gene is TRBD2 (5 bases). CDR3 length: 13 residues. Germline V gene sequence: CDR1 DFQATT, CDR2 SNEGSKA (reference sequence). CDR3 DNA: TGCAGTGCTAGTCTTCTAGCCAAAAACAGTCAGTACTTC. Translation: CSASLLAKNSQYF.

The chain couples TRBV4-3 to TRBJ2-2; 7 nucleotides align to TRBD1. The V gene's germline CDR1 is LGHNA and CDR2 YSLEER. CDR3 size: 19 residues. J was trimmed by 5 bases and V by 1 base; bases with no gene match: 16. The CDR3 sequence: CASSQGYVTGNFRTGELFF. CDR3 sequence (DNA): TGCGCCAGCAGCCAAGGATATGTGACAGGGAACTTTAGAACCGGGGAGCTGTTTTTT.

This clonotype was seen at least ten times. The V call is TRBV5-1, the J call TRBJ2-2; maybe TRBD2 (5 bases). CDR3 length: 12 residues. V shed 3 bases and J shed 8 bases, with 8 bases lying between them. Germline assignment: CDR1 SGHRS and CDR2 YFSETQ. The CDR3 sequence: CASSWEIGELFF. CDR3 nucleotides: TGCGCCAGCAGCTGGGAGATAGGGGAGCTGTTTTTT. Filled out from reference TRBV5-1 and TRBJ2-2, the complete variable domain reads KAGVTQTPRYLIKTRGQQVTLSCSPISGHRSVSWYQQTPGQGLQFLFEYFSETQRNKGNFPGRFSGRQFSNSRSEMNVSTLELGDSALYLCASSWEIGELFFGEGSRLTVL.